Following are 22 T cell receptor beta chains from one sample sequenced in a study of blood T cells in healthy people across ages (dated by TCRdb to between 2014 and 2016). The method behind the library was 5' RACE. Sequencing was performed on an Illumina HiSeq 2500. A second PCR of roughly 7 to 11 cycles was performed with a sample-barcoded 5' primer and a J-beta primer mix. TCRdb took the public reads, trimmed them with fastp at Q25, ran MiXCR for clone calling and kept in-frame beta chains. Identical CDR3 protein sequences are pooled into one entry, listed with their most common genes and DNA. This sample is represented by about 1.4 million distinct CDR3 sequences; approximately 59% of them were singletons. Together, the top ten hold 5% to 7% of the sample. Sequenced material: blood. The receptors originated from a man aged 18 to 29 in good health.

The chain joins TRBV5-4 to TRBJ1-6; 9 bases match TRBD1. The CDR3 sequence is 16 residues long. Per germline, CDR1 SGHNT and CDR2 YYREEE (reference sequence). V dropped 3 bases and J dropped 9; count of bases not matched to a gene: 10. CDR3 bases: TGTGCCAGCAGCTCAACAGGACAGGGGCGAAGTTCACCCCTCCACTTT. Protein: CASSSTGQGRSSPLHF.

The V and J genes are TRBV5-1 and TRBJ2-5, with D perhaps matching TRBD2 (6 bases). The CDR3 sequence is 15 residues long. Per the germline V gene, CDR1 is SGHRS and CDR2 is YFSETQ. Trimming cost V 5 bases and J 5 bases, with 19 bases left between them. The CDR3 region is CASSRGDHTGETQYF. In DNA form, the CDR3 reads TGCGCCAGCAGTCGCGGGGACCATACCGGGGAGACCCAGTACTTC.

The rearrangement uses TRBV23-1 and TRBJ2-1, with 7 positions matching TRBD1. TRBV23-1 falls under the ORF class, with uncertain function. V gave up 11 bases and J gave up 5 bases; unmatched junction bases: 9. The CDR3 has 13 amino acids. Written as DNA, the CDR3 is TGCGCCCCCCTCCGGGACAGCAACAATGAGCAGTTCTTC. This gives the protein CAPLRDSNNEQFF.

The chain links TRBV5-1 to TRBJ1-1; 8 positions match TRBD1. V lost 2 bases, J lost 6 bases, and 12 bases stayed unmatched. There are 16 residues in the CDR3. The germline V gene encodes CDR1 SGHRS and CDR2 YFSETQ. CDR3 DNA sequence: TGCGCCAGCAGCTTAGGACAGGGAGGTGCTTACCCTGAAGCTTTCTTT. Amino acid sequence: CASSLGQGGAYPEAFF. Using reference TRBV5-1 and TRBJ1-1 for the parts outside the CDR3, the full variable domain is KAGVTQTPRYLIKTRGQQVTLSCSPISGHRSVSWYQQTPGQGLQFLFEYFSETQRNKGNFPGRFSGRQFSNSRSEMNVSTLELGDSALYLCASSLGQGGAYPEAFFGQGTRLTVV.

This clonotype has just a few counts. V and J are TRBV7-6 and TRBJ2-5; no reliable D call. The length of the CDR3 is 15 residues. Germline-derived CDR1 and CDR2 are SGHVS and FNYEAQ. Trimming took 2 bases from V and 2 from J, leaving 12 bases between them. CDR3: CASSLIFQSQETQYF. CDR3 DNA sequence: TGTGCCAGCAGCTTAATCTTCCAGTCGCAAGAGACCCAGTACTTC.

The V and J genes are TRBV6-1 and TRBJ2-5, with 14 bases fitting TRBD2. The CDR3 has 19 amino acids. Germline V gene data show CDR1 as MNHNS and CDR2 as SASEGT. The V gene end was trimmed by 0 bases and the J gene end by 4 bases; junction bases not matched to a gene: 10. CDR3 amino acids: CASSEAPAKTSGGAETQYF. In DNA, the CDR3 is TGTGCCAGCAGTGAAGCGCCGGCAAAGACTAGCGGGGGGGCAGAGACCCAGTACTTC.

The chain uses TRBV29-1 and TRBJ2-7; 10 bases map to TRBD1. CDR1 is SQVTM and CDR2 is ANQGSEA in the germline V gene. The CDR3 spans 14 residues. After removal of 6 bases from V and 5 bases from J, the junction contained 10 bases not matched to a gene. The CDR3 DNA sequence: TGCAGCGTCACCCGGACAGGGGGTACCGACGAGCAGTACTTC. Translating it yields CSVTRTGGTDEQYF.

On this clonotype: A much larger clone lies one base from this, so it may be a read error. CDR3 DNA sequence: TGCGCCAGCAGCTTGGAGGGACAGGGTGCCTACGAGCAGTACTTC. Translating gives CASSLEGQGAYEQYF. The V and J genes are TRBV5-1 and TRBJ2-7, with TRBD1 identical over 9 bases. Germline trimming cut 0 bases from V and 2 bases from J; bases unmatched to any gene: 3. From germline, CDR1 is SGHRS and CDR2 YFSETQ. There are 15 residues in the CDR3. Supplemented by reference TRBV5-1 and TRBJ2-7, the full variable domain reads KAGVTQTPRYLIKTRGQQVTLSCSPISGHRSVSWYQQTPGQGLQFLFEYFSETQRNKGNFPGRFSGRQFSNSRSEMNVSTLELGDSALYLCASSLEGQGAYEQYFGPGTRLTVT.

In DNA form, the CDR3 reads TGCGCCAGCAGCCAAGATTACAGGGGATCAGTTGGCTACACCTTC. Residues: CASSQDYRGSVGYTF. The rearrangement uses TRBV4-3 and TRBJ1-2; 7 nucleotides line up with TRBD1. CDR1 LGHNA and CDR2 YSLEER come from the germline V gene. The J segment lost 7 bases and the V segment lost 0 bases, leaving 8 bases of the junction unmatched. This CDR3 spans 15 amino acids.

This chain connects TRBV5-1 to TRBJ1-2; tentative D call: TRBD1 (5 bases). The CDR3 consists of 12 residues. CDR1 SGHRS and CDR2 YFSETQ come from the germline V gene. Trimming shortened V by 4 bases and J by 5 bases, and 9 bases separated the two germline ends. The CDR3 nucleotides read TGCGCCAGCAGCGGGGACGATTATGGCTACACCTTC. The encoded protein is CASSGDDYGYTF.

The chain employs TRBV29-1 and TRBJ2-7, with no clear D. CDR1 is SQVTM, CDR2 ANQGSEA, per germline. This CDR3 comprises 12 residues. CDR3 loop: CRIGISYNEQYF. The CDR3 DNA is TGCAGGATTGGGATTTCGTACAATGAGCAGTACTTC.

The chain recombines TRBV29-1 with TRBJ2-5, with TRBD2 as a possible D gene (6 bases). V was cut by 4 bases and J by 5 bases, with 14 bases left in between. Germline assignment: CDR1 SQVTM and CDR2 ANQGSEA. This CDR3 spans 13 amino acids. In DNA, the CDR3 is TGCAGCGTTGGGGGACTCATCTTGGAGACCCAGTACTTC. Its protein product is CSVGGLILETQYF.

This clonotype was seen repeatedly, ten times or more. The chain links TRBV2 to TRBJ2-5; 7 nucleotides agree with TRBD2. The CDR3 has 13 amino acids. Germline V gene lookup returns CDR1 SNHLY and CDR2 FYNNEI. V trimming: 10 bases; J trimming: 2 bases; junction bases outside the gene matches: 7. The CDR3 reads CANRPGLQETQYF. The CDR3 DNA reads TGTGCCAATCGACCGGGACTACAAGAGACCCAGTACTTC.

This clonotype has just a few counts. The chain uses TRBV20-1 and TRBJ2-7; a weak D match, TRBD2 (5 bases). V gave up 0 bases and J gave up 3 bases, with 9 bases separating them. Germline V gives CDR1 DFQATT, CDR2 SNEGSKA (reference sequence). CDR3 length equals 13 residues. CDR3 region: CSARDRTFYEQYF. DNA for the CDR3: TGCAGTGCTAGAGATCGGACTTTCTACGAGCAGTACTTC.

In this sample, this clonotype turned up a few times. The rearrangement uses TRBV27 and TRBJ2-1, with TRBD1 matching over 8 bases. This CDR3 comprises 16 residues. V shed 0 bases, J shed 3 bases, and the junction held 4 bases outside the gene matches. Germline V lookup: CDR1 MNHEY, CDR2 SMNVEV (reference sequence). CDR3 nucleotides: TGTGCCAGCAGTTTATCGACAGGGGTTTTCTACAATGAGCAGTTCTTC. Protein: CASSLSTGVFYNEQFF.

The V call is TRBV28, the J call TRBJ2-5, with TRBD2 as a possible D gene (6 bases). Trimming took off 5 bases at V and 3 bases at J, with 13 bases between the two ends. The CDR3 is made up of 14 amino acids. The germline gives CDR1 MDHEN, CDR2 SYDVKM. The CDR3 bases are TGTGCCAGCAGTCCGAGACTAGAAAAAGAGACCCAGTACTTC. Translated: CASSPRLEKETQYF.

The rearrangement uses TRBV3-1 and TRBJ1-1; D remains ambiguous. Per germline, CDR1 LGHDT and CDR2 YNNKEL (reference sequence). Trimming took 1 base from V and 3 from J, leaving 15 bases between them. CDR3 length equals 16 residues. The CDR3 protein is CASSQVWQRDDTEAFF. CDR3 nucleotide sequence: TGTGCCAGCAGCCAAGTCTGGCAACGAGATGACACTGAAGCTTTCTTT.

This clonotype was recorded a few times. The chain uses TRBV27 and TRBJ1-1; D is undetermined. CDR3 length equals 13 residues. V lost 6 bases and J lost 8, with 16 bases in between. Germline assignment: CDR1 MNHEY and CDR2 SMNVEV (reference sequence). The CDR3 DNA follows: TGTGCCAGCAGCTCAGCCTCGGCAGCAGAAGCTTTCTTT. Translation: CASSSASAAEAFF.

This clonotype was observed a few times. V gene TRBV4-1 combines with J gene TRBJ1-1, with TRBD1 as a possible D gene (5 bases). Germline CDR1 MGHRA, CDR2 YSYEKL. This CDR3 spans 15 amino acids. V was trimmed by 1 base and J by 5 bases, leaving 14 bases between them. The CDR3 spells CASSQGAGVRTEAFF. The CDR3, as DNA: TGCGCCAGCAGCCAAGGGGCGGGGGTGAGGACTGAAGCTTTCTTT.

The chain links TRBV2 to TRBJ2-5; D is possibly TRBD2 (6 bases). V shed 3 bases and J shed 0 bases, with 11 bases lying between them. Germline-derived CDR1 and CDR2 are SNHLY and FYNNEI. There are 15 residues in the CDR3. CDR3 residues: CASSDVGEDQETQYF. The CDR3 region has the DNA TGTGCCAGCAGTGACGTTGGGGAGGACCAAGAGACCCAGTACTTC.

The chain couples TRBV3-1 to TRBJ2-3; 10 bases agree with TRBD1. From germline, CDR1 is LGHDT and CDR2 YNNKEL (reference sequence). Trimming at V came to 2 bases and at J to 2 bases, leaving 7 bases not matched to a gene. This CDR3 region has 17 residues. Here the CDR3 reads CASSQLPGTGDTDTQYF. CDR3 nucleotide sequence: TGTGCCAGCAGCCAACTTCCCGGGACAGGGGACACAGATACGCAGTATTTT.

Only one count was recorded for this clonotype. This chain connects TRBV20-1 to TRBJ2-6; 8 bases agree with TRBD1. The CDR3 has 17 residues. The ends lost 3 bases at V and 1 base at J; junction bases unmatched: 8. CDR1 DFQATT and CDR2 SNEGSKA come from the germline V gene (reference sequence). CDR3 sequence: CSASPRTGPSGANVLTF. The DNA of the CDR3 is TGCAGTGCTAGTCCTAGGACAGGGCCGTCTGGGGCCAACGTCCTGACTTTC.